Detailed here is one T cell receptor (beta chain). Antigen unknown. The length of the CDR3 is 18 residues. The V end was cut by 1 base, the J end by 7 bases, with 24 bases between. CDR1 is MGHRA and CDR2 is YSYEKL in the germline V gene. The data were taken from a study of OX40 agonist ivuxolimab in advanced cancers. The study's findings and limits: Low normalized clonal expansion also occurred in some nonresponding patients. Individuals who were partial responders at 0.1-3.0 mg/kg had clonal expansion that ranked among the lowest.

TCRdb keeps only in-frame clones here, not all; method: immunoSEQ multiplex PCR. The table includes tens of thousands of clones, roughly 90% detected once. Source: CD4+ or CD8+ T cells sorted from blood, taken in a trial of the OX40 agonist ivuxolimab. This TCR came from an adult with an advanced solid tumor such as melanoma, head and neck, liver or kidney cancer. The chain combines TRBV4-1 with TRBJ2-3, with D perhaps TRBD2 (5 bases). The CDR3 DNA sequence: TGCGCCAGCAGCCAAGTATTTTCCAGCGGAAGACTGGGGAATACGCAGTATTTT. This codes for CASSQVFSSGRLGNTQYF.